One sample yielded the 30 T cell receptor beta chains listed below, sequenced in a study of blood T cell repertoires in COVID-19. Here immunoSEQ multiplex PCR was the method, and the copy in TCRdb shows in-frame clones only, minus some. This sample yields over 350,000 clones, of which approximately 90% are seen a single time; 0.9% to 1.5% belongs to the top ten. The sample comprised PBMCs or T cells enriched from blood (not recorded which). These receptors came from a woman aged 18-35 years who had recovered from COVID-19.

This clone has a count of ten or more. Additional DNA sequences in this sample encode the identical CDR3. The chain uses TRBV6-1 and TRBJ2-2, with 13 bases identical to TRBD2. The CDR3 contains 15 residues. Germline V gene sequence: CDR1 MNHNS, CDR2 SASEGT. V was clipped by 2 bases and J by 6 bases; unmatched bases: 0. The CDR3 sequence: CASSETSGGAGELFF. The DNA for the CDR3 is TGTGCCAGCAGTGAAACTAGCGGGGGGGCCGGGGAGCTGTTTTTT.

The V call is TRBV19, the J call TRBJ1-6, with D maybe TRBD1 (6 bases). CDR1 and CDR2 (germline): LNHDA, SQIVND (reference sequence). The V gene lost 3 bases and the J gene lost 7 bases, with 13 bases spanning the gap. This CDR3 has 15 amino acids. The CDR3 DNA sequence: TGTGCCAGTAGTATTCAACAGGGTGGGAATTCACCCCTCCACTTT. Protein: CASSIQQGGNSPLHF.

The chain is built from TRBV21-1 and TRBJ2-7; the table assigns TRBD2, which was not confirmed against the DNA. TRBV21-1 is annotated as a pseudogene. The CDR3 is 12 amino acids. CDR3 in DNA: TGTGCCAGCAGCCCGGCGGTCTACGAGCAGTACTTC. As protein: CASSPAVYEQYF.

This clone occurred once. The chain recombines TRBV6-2 or TRBV6-3 with TRBJ1-4; tentative D call: TRBD1 (5 bases). The V gene's germline CDR1 is MNHEY and CDR2 SVGEGT. The CDR3 is 15 amino acids. V lost 5 bases to trimming and J lost 5 bases, with 15 bases between them. CDR3 in DNA: TGTGCCAGCAGTCTGGCTTCGGACATGAATGAAAAACTGTTTTTT. Its protein is CASSLASDMNEKLFF.

This clone was observed a few times. The chain joins TRBV2 to TRBJ1-3; D not certain. Germline V CDR1 and CDR2: SNHLY, FYNNEI. The CDR3 is 17 amino acids. Trimming removed 7 bases from V and 0 bases from J, with 19 bases in between. CDR3 sequence: CASTVRSPASSGNTIYF. Written as DNA, the CDR3 is TGTGCCAGCACTGTAAGGAGCCCAGCGAGCTCTGGAAACACCATATATTTT.

The J gene is TRBJ2-5, the V gene TRBV10-2; 10 bases are shared with TRBD1. Looked up from germline, CDR1 is WSHSY and CDR2 is SAAADI. This CDR3 is 15 amino acids long. With V trimmed by 4 bases and J by 4 bases, 6 bases remained unmatched. The CDR3 loop is CASSGRDRGRETQYF. The CDR3 DNA sequence: TGCGCCAGCAGTGGTCGAGACAGGGGGCGAGAGACCCAGTACTTC.

The chain combines TRBV12-3 or TRBV12-4 with TRBJ2-3; maybe TRBD2 (6 bases). CDR3 length: 13 amino acids. Trimming stripped 5 bases from V and 5 bases from J, with 11 bases between. CDR3 in amino acids: CASSHRELDTQYF. As DNA, the CDR3 is TGTGCCAGCAGTCACCGGGAGCTAGATACGCAGTATTTT.

The genes are TRBV9 and TRBJ2-7; 7 nucleotides line up with TRBD1. CDR3 length: 17 residues. The germline CDR1 and CDR2 sequences are SGDLS and YYNGEE. V shed 0 bases, J shed 4 bases, and the junction held 13 bases outside the gene matches. CDR3 sequence (DNA): TGTGCCAGCAGCGTAGAGACAGGGAACATTATCGCTTACGAGCAGTACTTC. Encoded protein: CASSVETGNIIAYEQYF.

This rearrangement joins TRBV9 to TRBJ1-2, with TRBD1 identical over 7 bases. The germline V gene has CDR1 SGDLS and CDR2 YYNGEE. J lost 6 bases, V lost 0 bases, and 14 bases had no gene match. This CDR3 region has 17 residues. DNA of the CDR3: TGTGCCAGCAGCGTAGTATCCGAGGTCAGGGGGATGAATGGCTACACCTTC. Translated: CASSVVSEVRGMNGYTF.

The rearrangement links TRBV5-6 to TRBJ1-2; 7 positions match TRBD1. There are 13 residues in the CDR3. The germline V gene has CDR1 SGHDT and CDR2 YYEEEE. V shed 4 bases, J shed 6 bases, and the junction held 6 bases outside the gene matches. As DNA, the CDR3 is TGTGCCAGCAGCCTCGGACAGGCAGATGGCTACACCTTC. Translated, it gives CASSLGQADGYTF. Supplemented by reference TRBV5-6 and TRBJ1-2, the full variable domain reads DAGVTQSPTHLIKTRGQQVTLRCSPKSGHDTVSWYQQALGQGPQFIFQYYEEEERQRGNFPDRFSGHQFPNYSSELNVNALLLGDSALYLCASSLGQADGYTFGSGTRLTVV.

The V gene is TRBV27, the J gene TRBJ2-1, with 12 positions matching TRBD2. The CDR3 runs to 18 residues. J was trimmed by 3 bases and V by 3 bases; bases with no gene match: 9. The germline CDR1 and CDR2 sequences are MNHEY and SMNVEV (reference sequence). The CDR3 coding sequence is TGTGCCAGCAGTTTTAAAACTAGCGGGGGGCTACACTACAATGAGCAGTTCTTC. Protein sequence: CASSFKTSGGLHYNEQFF.

J is TRBJ2-7 and V is TRBV2; tentatively, D is TRBD2 (6 bases). Germline-derived CDR1 and CDR2 are SNHLY and FYNNEI. Trimming stripped 4 bases from V and 0 bases from J, with 13 bases between. This CDR3 region has 15 residues. The CDR3 DNA sequence: TGTGCCAGCAGTGTCCTAGCGACGAACTCCTACGAGCAGTACTTC. It is translated as CASSVLATNSYEQYF. The full variable domain, rest sourced from reference TRBV2 and TRBJ2-7, is EPEVTQTPSHQVTQMGQEVILRCVPISNHLYFYWYRQILGQKVEFLVSFYNNEISEKSEIFDDQFSVERPDGSNFTLKIRSTKLEDSAMYFCASSVLATNSYEQYFGPGTRLTVT.

This clone is a singleton in its sample. The genes are TRBV2 and TRBJ1-2; D possibly corresponds to TRBD1 (6 bases). CDR3 length equals 15 residues. V was pared by 6 bases and J by 0 bases, with 14 bases between. Germline-derived CDR1 and CDR2 are SNHLY and FYNNEI. CDR3 nucleotide sequence: TGTGCCAGCAGATTGGACAGACGAGCTAACTATGGCTACACCTTC. Amino acids: CASRLDRRANYGYTF.

The chain couples TRBV27 to TRBJ2-7; 11 bases map to TRBD1. CDR1 is MNHEY and CDR2 is SMNVEV in the germline V gene (reference sequence). CDR3 size: 14 residues. The V gene end was trimmed by 6 bases and the J gene end by 4 bases; junction bases not matched to a gene: 5. This chain's CDR3 is CASSRTGGWYEQYF. CDR3 DNA sequence: TGTGCCAGCAGCCGGACAGGGGGCTGGTACGAGCAGTACTTC.

The genes are TRBV5-6 and TRBJ1-2; 10 bases agree with TRBD1. Germline CDR1 SGHDT, CDR2 YYEEEE. After removal of 7 bases from V and 4 bases from J, the junction contained 10 bases not matched to a gene. The CDR3 runs to 15 residues. CDR3 bases: TGTGCCAGCGCTGACGGGACAGGGGTCGTCTATGGCTACACCTTC. This codes for CASADGTGVVYGYTF. Using reference TRBV5-6 and TRBJ1-2 for the parts outside the CDR3, the full variable domain is DAGVTQSPTHLIKTRGQQVTLRCSPKSGHDTVSWYQQALGQGPQFIFQYYEEEERQRGNFPDRFSGHQFPNYSSELNVNALLLGDSALYLCASADGTGVVYGYTFGSGTRLTVV.

The chain combines TRBV6-5 with TRBJ2-2; 11 nucleotides agree with TRBD1. Germline V gives CDR1 MNHEY, CDR2 SVGAGI. The CDR3 contains 16 residues. The J segment lost 2 bases and the V segment lost 2 bases, leaving 1 base of the junction unmatched. CDR3 residues: CASSYGQGANTGELFF. The CDR3 DNA reads as TGTGCCAGCAGTTACGGACAGGGGGCCAACACCGGGGAGCTGTTTTTT.

The rearrangement uses TRBV5-1 and TRBJ1-1, with D maybe TRBD1 (5 bases). The CDR3 runs to 13 residues. Germline V gene sequence: CDR1 SGHRS, CDR2 YFSETQ. Trimming pared 0 bases from V and 6 bases from J, leaving 9 bases between. The CDR3 loop reads CASSLVSTAEAFF. The DNA of the CDR3 is TGCGCCAGCAGCTTGGTATCGACAGCTGAAGCTTTCTTT.

V is TRBV30 and J is TRBJ2-7; possibly TRBD2 for D (6 bases). The length of the CDR3 is 11 residues. V lost 3 bases and J 6 bases, leaving 9 bases between the germline ends. In germline, CDR1 is GTSNPN, CDR2 SVGIG (reference sequence). The CDR3 nucleotides are TGTGCCTGGAGGAGGAGGGTCGAGCAGTACTTC. As protein: CAWRRRVEQYF.

The chain joins TRBV4-1 to TRBJ1-3; D gene unclear. The length of the CDR3 is 14 residues. V gave up 4 bases and J gave up 0 bases, with 7 bases separating them. Germline V gene data show CDR1 as MGHRA and CDR2 as YSYEKL. The CDR3 is CASSLRSSGNTIYF. The CDR3 DNA is TGCGCCAGCAGCCTCCGGAGCTCTGGAAACACCATATATTTT.

The count of this clone is one. The genes are TRBV6-6 and TRBJ2-2; a weak D match, TRBD1 (5 bases). The CDR3 is 15 amino acids. Trimming left V 7 bases short and J 4 bases short, with 16 bases between. Germline lookup yields CDR1 MNHNY and CDR2 SVGAGI (reference sequence). Written as DNA, the CDR3 is TGTGCCAGCACTCCTGCGCAGGGAAGCACCGGGGAGCTGTTTTTT. Translated, it gives CASTPAQGSTGELFF.

This chain connects TRBV19 to TRBJ2-1, with D possibly matching TRBD2 (6 bases). This CDR3 is 15 amino acids long. Germline CDR1 is LNHDA and CDR2 is SQIVND (reference sequence). Trimming took off 3 bases at V and 0 bases at J, with 9 bases between the two ends. DNA of the CDR3: TGTGCCAGTAGTATGCGGGGTGACTCCTACAATGAGCAGTTCTTC. This translates into CASSMRGDSYNEQFF.

This clone was seen once. The J gene is TRBJ1-5, the V gene TRBV4-2; D not resolved. CDR1 is LGHNA, CDR2 YNFKEQ, per germline. The CDR3 has 17 residues. The V gene lost 1 base and the J gene lost 6 bases, with 19 bases spanning the gap. CDR3: CASSQVRGYKGGQPQHF. In DNA, the CDR3 is TGTGCCAGCAGCCAAGTGAGAGGGTATAAGGGCGGTCAGCCCCAGCATTTT.

The chain has TRBV5-1 and TRBJ2-6; a possible D gene is TRBD1 (6 bases). Germline-derived CDR1 and CDR2 are SGHRS and YFSETQ. Between the trimmed V and J ends, which lost 0 bases and 0 bases, there was a span of 13 bases. CDR3 length equals 18 residues. The CDR3 here is CASSLAVDSYSGANVLTF. CDR3 coding DNA: TGCGCCAGCAGCTTGGCGGTGGACAGCTACTCTGGGGCCAACGTCCTGACTTTC.

V usage is TRBV7-2 and J usage is TRBJ2-1, with 7 bases identical to TRBD1. V dropped 8 bases and J dropped 7; count of bases not matched to a gene: 11. Germline V gene lookup returns CDR1 SGHTA and CDR2 FQGNSA. CDR3 size: 14 residues. The DNA for the CDR3 is TGTGCCAGCGGCTGGGGGACAGAAATAAATGAGCAGTTCTTC. Residues: CASGWGTEINEQFF.

The genes are TRBV5-1 and TRBJ2-5; 7 nucleotides agree with TRBD1. Germline lookup yields CDR1 SGHRS and CDR2 YFSETQ. The V gene end was trimmed by 4 bases and the J gene end by 4 bases; junction bases not matched to a gene: 13. CDR3 length: 16 amino acids. CDR3 nucleotide sequence: TGCGCCAGCAGCACAAAAGCGACAGGGAGTGGAGAGACCCAGTACTTC. Protein product: CASSTKATGSGETQYF.

The genes are TRBV7-2 and TRBJ2-7, with 7 bases identical to TRBD1. The CDR3 totals 14 residues. V lost 2 bases to trimming and J lost 0 bases; unmatched junction nucleotides: 1. The germline CDR1 and CDR2 sequences are SGHTA and FQGNSA. The CDR3 loop reads CASSLRDSSYEQYF. DNA of the CDR3: TGTGCCAGCAGCTTACGGGACAGCTCCTACGAGCAGTACTTC.

The rearrangement joins TRBV5-3 to TRBJ2-5, with 8 positions matching TRBD2. TRBV5-3 is an ORF for which the function is uncertain. This CDR3 comprises 19 residues. Trimming removed 2 bases from V and 7 bases from J; junction bases left unmatched: 22. The CDR3 DNA is TGTGCCAGAAGCTTCTCAGTCTTTGTCAGCGGGAGTAAGGTCGGGACCCAGTACTTC. Translated, it gives CARSFSVFVSGSKVGTQYF.

This chain connects TRBV15 to TRBJ2-5; 14 bases align to TRBD2. CDR3 length equals 16 residues. Germline V gene data show CDR1 as LNHNV and CDR2 as YYDKDF (reference sequence). V shed 1 base and J 3 bases; nucleotides not matched to a gene: 1. The chain's CDR3 is CATSRGLAGGEETQYF. In DNA, the CDR3 is TGTGCCACCAGCAGAGGACTAGCGGGGGGGGAAGAGACCCAGTACTTC.

With respect to this clone: Other nucleotide sequences in the sample specify the same CDR3. V gene TRBV9 combines with J gene TRBJ2-3; D not certain. The CDR3 sequence is 13 residues long. Trimming took 2 bases from V and 0 from J, leaving 4 bases between them. Germline V gene data show CDR1 as SGDLS and CDR2 as YYNGEE. The CDR3 spells CASSVVSTDTQYF. CDR3 nucleotides: TGTGCCAGCAGCGTCGTTAGCACAGATACGCAGTATTTT. Full variable domain (remainder filled in from reference TRBV9 and TRBJ2-3): DSGVTQTPKHLITATGQRVTLRCSPRSGDLSVYWYQQSLDQGLQFLIQYYNGEERAKGNILERFSAQQFPDLHSELNLSSLELGDSALYFCASSVVSTDTQYFGPGTRLTVL.

This chain connects TRBV7-9 to TRBJ1-3; D perhaps matches TRBD1 (5 bases). The CDR3 is 17 amino acids. V was pared by 5 bases and J by 0 bases, with 17 bases between. Germline V gives CDR1 SEHNR, CDR2 FQNEAQ (reference sequence). The CDR3 nucleotides read TGTGCCAGCAGCGCCGTGCGGGACCCAAACTCTGGAAACACCATATATTTT. Translation gives CASSAVRDPNSGNTIYF.